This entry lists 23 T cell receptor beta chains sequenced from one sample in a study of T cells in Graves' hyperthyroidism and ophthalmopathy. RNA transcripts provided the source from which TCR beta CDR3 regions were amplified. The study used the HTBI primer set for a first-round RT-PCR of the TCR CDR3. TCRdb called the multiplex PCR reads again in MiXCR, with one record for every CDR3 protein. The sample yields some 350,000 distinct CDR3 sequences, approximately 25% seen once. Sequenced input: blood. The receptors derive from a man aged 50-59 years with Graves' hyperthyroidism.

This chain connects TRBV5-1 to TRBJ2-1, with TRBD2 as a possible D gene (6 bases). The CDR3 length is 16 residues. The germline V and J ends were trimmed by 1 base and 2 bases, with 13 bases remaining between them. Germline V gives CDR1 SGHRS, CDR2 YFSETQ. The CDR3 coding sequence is TGCGCCAGCAGCTTGTCTAGCGCCGAAGCCTACAATGAGCAGTTCTTC. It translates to CASSLSSAEAYNEQFF. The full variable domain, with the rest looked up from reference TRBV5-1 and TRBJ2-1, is KAGVTQTPRYLIKTRGQQVTLSCSPISGHRSVSWYQQTPGQGLQFLFEYFSETQRNKGNFPGRFSGRQFSNSRSEMNVSTLELGDSALYLCASSLSSAEAYNEQFFGPGTRLTVL.

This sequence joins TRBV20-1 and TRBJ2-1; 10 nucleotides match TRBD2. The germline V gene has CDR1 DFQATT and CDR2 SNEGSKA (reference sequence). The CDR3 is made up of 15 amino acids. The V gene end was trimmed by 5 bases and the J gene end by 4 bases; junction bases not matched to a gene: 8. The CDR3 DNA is TGCAGTGCTCGACCGGGACTAGCGAGTTACAATGAGCAGTTCTTC. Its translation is CSARPGLASYNEQFF.

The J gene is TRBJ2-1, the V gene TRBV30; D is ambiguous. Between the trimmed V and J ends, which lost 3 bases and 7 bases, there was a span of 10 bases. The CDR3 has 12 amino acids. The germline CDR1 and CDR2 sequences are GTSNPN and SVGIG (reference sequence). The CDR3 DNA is TGTGCCTGGAGCCTACTGGAGAATGAGCAGTTCTTC. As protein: CAWSLLENEQFF.

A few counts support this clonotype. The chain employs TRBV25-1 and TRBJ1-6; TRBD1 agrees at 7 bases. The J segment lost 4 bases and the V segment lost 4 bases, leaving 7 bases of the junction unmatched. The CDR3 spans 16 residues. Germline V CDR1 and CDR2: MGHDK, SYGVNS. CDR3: CASSASTGSYNSPLHF. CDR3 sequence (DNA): TGTGCCAGCAGTGCCTCGACAGGGAGTTATAATTCACCCCTCCACTTT.

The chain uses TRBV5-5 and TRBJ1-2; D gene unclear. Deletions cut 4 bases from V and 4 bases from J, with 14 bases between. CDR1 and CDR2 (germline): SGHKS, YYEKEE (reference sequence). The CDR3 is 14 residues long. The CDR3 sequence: CASSPLREGYGYTF. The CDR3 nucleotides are TGTGCCAGCAGCCCGCTTCGAGAGGGCTATGGCTACACCTTC.

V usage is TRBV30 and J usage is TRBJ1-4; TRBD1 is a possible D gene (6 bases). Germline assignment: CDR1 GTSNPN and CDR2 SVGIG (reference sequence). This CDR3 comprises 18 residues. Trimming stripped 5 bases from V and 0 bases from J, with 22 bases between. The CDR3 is CAWDPPDRMLATNEKLFF. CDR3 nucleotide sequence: TGTGCCTGGGACCCCCCCGACAGGATGCTTGCAACTAATGAAAAACTGTTTTTT. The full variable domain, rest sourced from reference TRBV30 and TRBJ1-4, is SQTIHQWPATLVQPVGSPLSLECTVEGTSNPNLYWYRQAAGRGLQLLFYSVGIGQISSEVPQNLSASRPQDRQFILSSKKLLLSDSGFYLCAWDPPDRMLATNEKLFFGSGTQLSVL.

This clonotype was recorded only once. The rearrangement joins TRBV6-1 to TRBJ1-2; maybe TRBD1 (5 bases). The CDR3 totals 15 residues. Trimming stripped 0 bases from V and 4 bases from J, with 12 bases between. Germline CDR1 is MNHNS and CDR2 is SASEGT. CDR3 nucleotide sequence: TGTGCCAGCAGTGAAGCGGGGGGACCCATCTATGGCTACACCTTC. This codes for CASSEAGGPIYGYTF.

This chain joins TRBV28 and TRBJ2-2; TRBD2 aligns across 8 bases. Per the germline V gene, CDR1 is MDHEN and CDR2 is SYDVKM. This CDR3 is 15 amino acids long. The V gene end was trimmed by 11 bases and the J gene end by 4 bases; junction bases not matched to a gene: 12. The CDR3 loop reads CAAGGGESFTGELFF. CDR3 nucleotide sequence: TGTGCCGCCGGGGGGGGGGAGAGCTTCACCGGGGAGCTGTTTTTT.

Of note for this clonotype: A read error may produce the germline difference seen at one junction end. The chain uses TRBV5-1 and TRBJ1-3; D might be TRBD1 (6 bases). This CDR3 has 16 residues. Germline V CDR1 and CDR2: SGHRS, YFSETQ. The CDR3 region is CASSSEGGPSGNTIYF. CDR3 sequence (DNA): TGCGCCAGTAGCTCGGAAGGGGGGCCTTCTGGAAACACCATATATTTT.

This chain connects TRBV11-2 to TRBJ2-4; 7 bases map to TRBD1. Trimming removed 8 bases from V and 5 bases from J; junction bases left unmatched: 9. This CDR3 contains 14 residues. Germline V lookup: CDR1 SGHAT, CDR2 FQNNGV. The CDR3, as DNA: TGTGCCAGCCACGGAAGGGGGCTCCAAAACATTCAGTACTTC. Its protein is CASHGRGLQNIQYF.

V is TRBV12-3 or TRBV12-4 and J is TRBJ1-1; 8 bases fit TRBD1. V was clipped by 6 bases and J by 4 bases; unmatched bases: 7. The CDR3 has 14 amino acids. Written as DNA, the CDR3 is TGTGCCAGCAGATACACAGGGGGTGGCACTGAAGCTTTCTTT. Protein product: CASRYTGGGTEAFF.

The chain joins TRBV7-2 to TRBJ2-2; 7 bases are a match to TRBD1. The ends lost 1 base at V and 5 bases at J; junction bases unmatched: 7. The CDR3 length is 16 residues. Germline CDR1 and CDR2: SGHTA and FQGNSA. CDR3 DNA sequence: TGTGCCAGCAGCTTAGAGGGACAGAGTAAGACCGGGGAGCTGTTTTTT. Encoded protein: CASSLEGQSKTGELFF.

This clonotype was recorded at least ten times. The CDR3: CASSPLTSGPYNEQFF. CDR3 in DNA: TGTGCCAGCAGCCCCCTAACTAGCGGGCCTTACAATGAGCAGTTCTTC. The chain is built from TRBV6-2 or TRBV6-3 and TRBJ2-1, with 9 bases lining up with TRBD2. Germline assignment: CDR1 MNHEY and CDR2 SVGEGT. The CDR3 runs to 16 residues. J gave up 4 bases and V 6 bases, and 10 bases lay outside the gene matches.

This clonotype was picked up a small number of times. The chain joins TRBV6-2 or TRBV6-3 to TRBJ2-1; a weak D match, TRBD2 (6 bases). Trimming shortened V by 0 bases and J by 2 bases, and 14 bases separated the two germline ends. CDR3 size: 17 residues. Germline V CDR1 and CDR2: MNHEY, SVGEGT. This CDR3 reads CASSYSRGGEAYNEQFF. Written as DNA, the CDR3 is TGTGCCAGCAGTTACTCGAGAGGAGGGGAGGCCTACAATGAGCAGTTCTTC.

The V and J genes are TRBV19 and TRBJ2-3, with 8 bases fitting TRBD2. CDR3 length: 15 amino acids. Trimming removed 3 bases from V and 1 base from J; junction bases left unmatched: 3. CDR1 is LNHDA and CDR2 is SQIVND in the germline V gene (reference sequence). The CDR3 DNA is TGTGCCAGTAGTATTGAACTAGCGGGCACAGATACGCAGTATTTT. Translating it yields CASSIELAGTDTQYF. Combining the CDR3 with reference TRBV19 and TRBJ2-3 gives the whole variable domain DGGITQSPKYLFRKEGQNVTLSCEQNLNHDAMYWYRQDPGQGLRLIYYSQIVNDFQKGDIAEGYSVSREKKESFPLTVTSAQKNPTAFYLCASSIELAGTDTQYFGPGTRLTVL.

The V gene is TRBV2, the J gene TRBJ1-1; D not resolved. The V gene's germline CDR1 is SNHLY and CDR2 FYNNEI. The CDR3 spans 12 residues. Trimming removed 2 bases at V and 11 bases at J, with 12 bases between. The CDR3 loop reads CASSEFRRKAFF. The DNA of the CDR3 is TGTGCCAGCAGTGAATTCCGGCGAAAGGCTTTCTTT.

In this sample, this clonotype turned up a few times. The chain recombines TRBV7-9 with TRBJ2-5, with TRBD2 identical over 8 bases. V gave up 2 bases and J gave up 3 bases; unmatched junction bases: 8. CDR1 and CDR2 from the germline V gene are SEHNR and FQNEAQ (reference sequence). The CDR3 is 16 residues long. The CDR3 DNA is TGTGCCAGCAGCTTAACCCCCGGGACTAGTGAAGAGACCCAGTACTTC. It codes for CASSLTPGTSEETQYF.

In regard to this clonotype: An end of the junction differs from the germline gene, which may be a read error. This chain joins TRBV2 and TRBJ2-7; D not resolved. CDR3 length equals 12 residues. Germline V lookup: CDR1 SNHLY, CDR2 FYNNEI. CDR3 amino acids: CAISRAIYEQYF. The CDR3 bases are TGCGCCATCAGCCGCGCGATCTACGAGCAGTACTTC.

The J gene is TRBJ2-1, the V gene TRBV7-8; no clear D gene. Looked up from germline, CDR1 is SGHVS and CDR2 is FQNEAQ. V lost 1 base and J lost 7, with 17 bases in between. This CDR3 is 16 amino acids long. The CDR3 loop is CASSLVTGSSRNEQFF. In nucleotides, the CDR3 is TGTGCCAGCAGCTTAGTTACGGGTAGTTCTCGGAATGAGCAGTTCTTC. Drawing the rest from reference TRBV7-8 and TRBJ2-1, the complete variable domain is GAGVSQSPRYKVAKRGQDVALRCDPISGHVSLFWYQQALGQGPEFLTYFQNEAQLDKSGLPSDRFFAERPEGSVSTLKIQRTQQEDSAVYLCASSLVTGSSRNEQFFGPGTRLTVL.

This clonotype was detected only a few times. The CDR3 DNA sequence: TGCGCCAGCAGTGAGTCGAGGAGACAGGGTAGTAAAAACACTGAAGCTTTCTTT. The encoded protein is CASSESRRQGSKNTEAFF. The chain recombines TRBV10-2 with TRBJ1-1, with 7 bases identical to TRBD1. Germline V gives CDR1 WSHSY, CDR2 SAAADI. The length of the CDR3 is 18 residues. The V gene end was trimmed by 0 bases and the J gene end by 2 bases; junction bases not matched to a gene: 12.

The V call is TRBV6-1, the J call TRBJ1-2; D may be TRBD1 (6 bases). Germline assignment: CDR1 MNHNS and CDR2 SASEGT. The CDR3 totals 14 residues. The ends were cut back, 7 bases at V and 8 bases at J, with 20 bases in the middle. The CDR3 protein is CASNEQGRRGGYTF. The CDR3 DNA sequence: TGTGCCAGCAACGAACAGGGAAGACGAGGAGGCTACACCTTC.

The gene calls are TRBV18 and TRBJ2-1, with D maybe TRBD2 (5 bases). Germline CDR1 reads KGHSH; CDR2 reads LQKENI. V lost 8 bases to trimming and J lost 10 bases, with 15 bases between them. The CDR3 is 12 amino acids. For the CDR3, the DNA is TGTGCCAGCGCAAAACGGTCGGGAGAGCAGTTCTTC. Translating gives CASAKRSGEQFF.

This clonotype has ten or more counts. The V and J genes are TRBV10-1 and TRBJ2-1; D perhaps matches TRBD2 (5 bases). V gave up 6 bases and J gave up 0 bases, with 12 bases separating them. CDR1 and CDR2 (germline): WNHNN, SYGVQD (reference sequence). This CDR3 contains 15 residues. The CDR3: CASSKMGSSYNEQFF. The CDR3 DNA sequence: TGCGCCAGCAGCAAGATGGGGAGCTCCTACAATGAGCAGTTCTTC.